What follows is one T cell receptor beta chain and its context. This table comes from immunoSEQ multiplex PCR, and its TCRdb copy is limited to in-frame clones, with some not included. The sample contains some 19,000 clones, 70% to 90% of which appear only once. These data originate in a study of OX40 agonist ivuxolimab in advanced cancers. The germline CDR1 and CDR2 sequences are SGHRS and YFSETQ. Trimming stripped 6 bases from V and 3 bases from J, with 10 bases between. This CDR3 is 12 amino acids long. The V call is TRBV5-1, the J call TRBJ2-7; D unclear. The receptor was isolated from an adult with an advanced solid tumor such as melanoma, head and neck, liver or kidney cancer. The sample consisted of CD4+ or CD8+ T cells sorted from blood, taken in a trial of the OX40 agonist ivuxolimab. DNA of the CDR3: TGCGCCAGCAACCTAAACGACTACGAGCAGTACTTC. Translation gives CASNLNDYEQYF.